This entry features one TCR beta chain sequence. The antigen remains unidentified. TCRdb independently ran MiXCR on the reads; one entry per CDR3 protein. The sample holds nearly 450,000 distinct CDR3 sequences, approximately 30% seen once. This entry belongs to a study of T cell repertoires in cytomegalovirus infection. Study at large: Matching HLA type and CMV infection were both indicated by public TCR beta signatures. Broader study findings: Clonotype analysis showed dominance of the ex vivo response by HLA-C-restricted CMV-specific TCR beta clonotypes. Summed frequency of public TCR beta families distinguished CMV carriers with the relevant HLA.

The source material was PBMCs. The TCR was taken from a human donor in good health (CMV status not recorded). Some clones in this sample may be carry-over from other donors' samples.

The DNA for the CDR3 is TGTGCCAGCAGACCGGGACAGGGGCCCCTTCAGCCCCAGCATTTT. This codes for CASRPGQGPLQPQHF. The chain is built from TRBV27 and TRBJ1-5; TRBD1 aligns across 10 bases. V dropped 6 bases and J dropped 6; count of bases not matched to a gene: 8. From germline, CDR1 is MNHEY and CDR2 SMNVEV (reference sequence). The CDR3 spans 15 residues.